This T cell receptor beta chain was obtained from a study of shared clonotypes between healthy human individuals. Background on the study: The donor group consisted of a couple of women and a few men, aged 18 to 49.

CD8 cells regarded as naive lacked CD45RO, were positively chosen for CCR7, and omitted terminally differentiated effector memory CD45RA+ cells. Every one of the donors was a Caucasian adult that lived in Nashville, Tennessee. The CDR3 runs to 16 residues. The germline CDR1 and CDR2 sequences are LNHDA and SQIVND (reference sequence). V was pared by 6 bases and J by 0 bases, with 14 bases between. Every subset had its genomic DNA shared out evenly among several immunoSEQ plates. The sorted-subset replicate PCRs were given about 200 ng DNA, which is 27,000 or so T cell genomes. Measured with immunoSEQ multiplex PCR; TCRdb has only the in-frame clones, and not every one. The sample contains about 2,200,000 clones, 93% of which appear only once.

This TCR was sampled from a man younger than 35 in good health. Some clones in this sample may be carry-over from other donors' samples. The chain uses TRBV19 and TRBJ1-4; tentative D call: TRBD1 (5 bases). The sequenced sample consisted of naive CD8+ T cells from PBMCs. Here the CDR3 reads CASRPLGDPTNEKLFF. The CDR3 nucleotides read TGTGCCAGTAGACCGTTGGGGGACCCAACTAATGAAAAACTGTTTTTT.